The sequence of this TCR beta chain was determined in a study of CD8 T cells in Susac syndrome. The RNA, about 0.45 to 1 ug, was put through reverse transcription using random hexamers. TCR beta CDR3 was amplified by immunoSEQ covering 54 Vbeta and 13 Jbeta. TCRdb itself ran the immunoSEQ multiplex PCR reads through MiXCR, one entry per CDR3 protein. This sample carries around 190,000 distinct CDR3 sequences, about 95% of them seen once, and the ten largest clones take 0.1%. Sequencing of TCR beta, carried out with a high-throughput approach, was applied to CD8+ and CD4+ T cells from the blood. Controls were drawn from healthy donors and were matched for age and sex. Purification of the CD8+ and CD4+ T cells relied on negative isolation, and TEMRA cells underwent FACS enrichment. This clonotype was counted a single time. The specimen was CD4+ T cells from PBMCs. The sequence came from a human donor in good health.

The CDR3 loop reads CASTSNTEAFF. The CDR3 DNA reads as TGTGCCAGCACTTCTAACACTGAAGCTTTCTTT. This chain connects TRBV25-1 to TRBJ1-1; no reliable D call. This CDR3 is 11 amino acids long. V was pared by 7 bases and J by 2 bases, with 5 bases between. Germline values: CDR1 MGHDK, CDR2 SYGVNS.